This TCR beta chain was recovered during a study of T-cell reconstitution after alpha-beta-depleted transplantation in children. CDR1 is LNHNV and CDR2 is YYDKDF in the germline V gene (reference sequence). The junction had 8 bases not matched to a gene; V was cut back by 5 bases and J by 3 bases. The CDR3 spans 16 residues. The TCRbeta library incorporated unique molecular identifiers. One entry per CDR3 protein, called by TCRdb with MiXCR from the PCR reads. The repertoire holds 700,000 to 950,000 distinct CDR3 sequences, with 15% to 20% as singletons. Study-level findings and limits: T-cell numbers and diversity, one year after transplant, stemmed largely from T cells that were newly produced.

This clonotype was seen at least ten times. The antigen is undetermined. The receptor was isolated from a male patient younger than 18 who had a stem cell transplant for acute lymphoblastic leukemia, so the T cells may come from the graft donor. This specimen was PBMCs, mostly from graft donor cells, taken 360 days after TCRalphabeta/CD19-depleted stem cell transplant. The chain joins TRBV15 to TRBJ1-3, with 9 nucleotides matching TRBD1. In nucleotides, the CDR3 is TGTGCCACCAGCCCCCGCCTGGGACAGGGTGGAAACACCATATATTTT. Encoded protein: CATSPRLGQGGNTIYF. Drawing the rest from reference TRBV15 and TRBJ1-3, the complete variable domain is DAMVIQNPRYQVTQFGKPVTLSCSQTLNHNVMYWYQQKSSQAPKLLFHYYDKDFNNEADTPDNFQSRRPNTSFCFLDIRSPGLGDTAMYLCATSPRLGQGGNTIYFGEGSWLTVV.